This T cell receptor (beta chain) was captured in a study of OX40 agonist ivuxolimab in advanced cancers. Study-level results: Blood T cells, both CD4+ and CD8+, expanded clonally by week 6 at 0.1 to 3.0 mg/kg. Averaging showed that CD8+ T cells had more expanded clones than CD4+ did.

The CDR3 totals 18 residues. Germline V lookup: CDR1 LNHNV, CDR2 YYDKDF (reference sequence). The ends lost 3 bases at V and 0 bases at J; junction bases unmatched: 9. TCRdb's table, derived via immunoSEQ multiplex PCR, lists solely in-frame clones and lacks some. The data contain about 92,000 clones, approximately 90% of them singletons. Blood samples were obtained at baseline, cycle 4 day 1, and cycle 7 day 1. Regarding this clone: Its antigen is not known.

The gene calls are TRBV15 and TRBJ2-4, with 9 bases identical to TRBD1. Source: CD4+ or CD8+ T cells sorted from blood, taken in a trial of the OX40 agonist ivuxolimab. This TCR came from an adult with an advanced solid tumor such as melanoma, head and neck, liver or kidney cancer. The chain's CDR3 is CATSRDRGNSLAKNIQYF. The DNA of the CDR3 is TGTGCCACCAGCAGGGACAGGGGAAACTCCCTAGCCAAAAACATTCAGTACTTC.